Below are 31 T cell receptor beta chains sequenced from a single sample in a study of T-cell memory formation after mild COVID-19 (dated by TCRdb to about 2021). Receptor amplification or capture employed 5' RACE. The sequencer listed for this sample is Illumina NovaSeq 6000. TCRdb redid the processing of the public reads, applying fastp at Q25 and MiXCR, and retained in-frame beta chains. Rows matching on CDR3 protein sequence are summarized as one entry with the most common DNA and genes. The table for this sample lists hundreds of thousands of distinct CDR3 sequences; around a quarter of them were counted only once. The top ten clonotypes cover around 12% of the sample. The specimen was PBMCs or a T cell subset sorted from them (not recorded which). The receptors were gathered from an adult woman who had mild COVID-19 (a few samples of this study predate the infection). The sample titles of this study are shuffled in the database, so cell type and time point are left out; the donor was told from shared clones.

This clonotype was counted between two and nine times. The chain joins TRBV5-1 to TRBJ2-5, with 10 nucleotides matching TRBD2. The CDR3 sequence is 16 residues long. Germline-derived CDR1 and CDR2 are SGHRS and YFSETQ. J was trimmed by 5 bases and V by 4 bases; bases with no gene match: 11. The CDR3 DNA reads TGCGCCAGCAGCGCCTCGGGAGCGGGAGGGCCGGAGACCCAGTACTTC. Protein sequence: CASSASGAGGPETQYF.

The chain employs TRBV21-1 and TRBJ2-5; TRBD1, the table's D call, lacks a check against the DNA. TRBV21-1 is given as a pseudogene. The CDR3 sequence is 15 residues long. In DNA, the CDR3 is TGTGCCAGCAGTCGGCACAGGGGTACGGGAGAGACCCAGTACTTC. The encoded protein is CASSRHRGTGETQYF.

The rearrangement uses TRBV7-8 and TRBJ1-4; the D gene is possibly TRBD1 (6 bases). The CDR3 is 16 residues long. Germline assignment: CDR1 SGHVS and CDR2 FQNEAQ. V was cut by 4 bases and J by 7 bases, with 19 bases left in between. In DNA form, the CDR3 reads TGTGCCAGCAGCTCGATAGGAAGACAGGTCTTTGAAAAACTGTTTTTT. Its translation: CASSSIGRQVFEKLFF.

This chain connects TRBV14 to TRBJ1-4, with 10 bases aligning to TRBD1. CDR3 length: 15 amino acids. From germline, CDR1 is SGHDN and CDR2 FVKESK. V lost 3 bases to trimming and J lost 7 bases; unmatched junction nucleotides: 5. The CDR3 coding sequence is TGTGCCAGCAGCCACCCTGGGACAGGGGTTGAAAAACTGTTTTTT. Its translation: CASSHPGTGVEKLFF.

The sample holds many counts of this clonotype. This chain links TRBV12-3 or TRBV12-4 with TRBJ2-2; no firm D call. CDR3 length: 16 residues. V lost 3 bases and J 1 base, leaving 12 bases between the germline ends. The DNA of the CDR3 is TGTGCCAGCAGTTTTCTTCGGGTTATGAACACCGGGGAGCTGTTTTTT. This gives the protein CASSFLRVMNTGELFF.

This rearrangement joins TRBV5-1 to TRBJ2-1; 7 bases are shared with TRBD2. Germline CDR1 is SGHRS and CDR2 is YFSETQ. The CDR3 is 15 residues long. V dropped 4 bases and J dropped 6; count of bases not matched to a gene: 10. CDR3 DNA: TGCGCCAGCAGCGAAATTCTGACTAGCTCCAATGAGCAGTTCTTC. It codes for CASSEILTSSNEQFF.

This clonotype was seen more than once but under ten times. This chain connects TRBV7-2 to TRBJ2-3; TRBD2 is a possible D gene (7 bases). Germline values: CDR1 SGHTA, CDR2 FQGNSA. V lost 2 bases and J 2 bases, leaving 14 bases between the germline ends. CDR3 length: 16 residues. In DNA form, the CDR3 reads TGTGCCAGCAGCTTATGGGGGGGCGGGAACACAGATACGCAGTATTTT. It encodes CASSLWGGGNTDTQYF.

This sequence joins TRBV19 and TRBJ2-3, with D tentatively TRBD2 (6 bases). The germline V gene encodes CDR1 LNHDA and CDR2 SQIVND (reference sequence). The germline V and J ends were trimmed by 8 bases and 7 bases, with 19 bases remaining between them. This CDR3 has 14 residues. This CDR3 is CASSPGASVNTQYF. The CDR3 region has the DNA TGTGCCAGTTCCCCCGGGGCTAGCGTAAATACGCAGTATTTT.

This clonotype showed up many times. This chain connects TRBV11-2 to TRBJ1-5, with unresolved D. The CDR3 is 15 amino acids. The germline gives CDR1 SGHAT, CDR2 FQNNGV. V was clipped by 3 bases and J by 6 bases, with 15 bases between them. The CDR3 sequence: CASSLIGADVQPQHF. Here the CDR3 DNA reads TGTGCCAGCAGCTTGATCGGAGCTGACGTTCAGCCCCAGCATTTT.

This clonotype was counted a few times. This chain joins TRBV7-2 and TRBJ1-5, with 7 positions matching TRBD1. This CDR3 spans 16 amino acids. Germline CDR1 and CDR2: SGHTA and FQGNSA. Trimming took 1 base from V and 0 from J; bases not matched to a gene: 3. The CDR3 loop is CASSLEGQLSNQPQHF. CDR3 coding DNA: TGTGCCAGCAGCTTAGAGGGACAGCTTAGCAATCAGCCCCAGCATTTT.

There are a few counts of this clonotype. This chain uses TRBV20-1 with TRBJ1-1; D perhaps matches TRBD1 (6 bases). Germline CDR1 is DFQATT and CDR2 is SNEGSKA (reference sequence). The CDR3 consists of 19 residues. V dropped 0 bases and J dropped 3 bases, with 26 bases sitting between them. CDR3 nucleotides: TGCAGTGCTAGAGATAGCTGGGGTTCCCAGGGCAAGGGGGACACTGAAGCTTTCTTT. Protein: CSARDSWGSQGKGDTEAFF.

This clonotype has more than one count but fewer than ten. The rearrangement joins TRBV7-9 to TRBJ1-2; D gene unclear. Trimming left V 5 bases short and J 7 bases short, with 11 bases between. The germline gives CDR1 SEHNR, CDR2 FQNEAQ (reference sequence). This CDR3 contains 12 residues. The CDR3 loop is CASSIGGGGYTF. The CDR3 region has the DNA TGTGCCAGCAGCATCGGAGGCGGTGGCTACACCTTC.

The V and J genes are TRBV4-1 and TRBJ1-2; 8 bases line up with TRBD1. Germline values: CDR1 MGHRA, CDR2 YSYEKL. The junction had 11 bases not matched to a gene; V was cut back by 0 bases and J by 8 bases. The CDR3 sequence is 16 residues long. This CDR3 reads CASSQETGEGYRGYTF. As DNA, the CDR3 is TGCGCCAGCAGCCAAGAGACAGGGGAAGGCTACCGAGGCTACACCTTC.

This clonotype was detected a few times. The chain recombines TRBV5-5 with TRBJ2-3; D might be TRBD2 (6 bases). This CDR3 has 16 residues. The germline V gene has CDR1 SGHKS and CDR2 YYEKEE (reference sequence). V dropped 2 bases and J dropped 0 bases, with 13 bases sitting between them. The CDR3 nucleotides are TGTGCCAGCAGCTTTTTGGGAGGCCTTAGCACAGATACGCAGTATTTT. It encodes CASSFLGGLSTDTQYF.

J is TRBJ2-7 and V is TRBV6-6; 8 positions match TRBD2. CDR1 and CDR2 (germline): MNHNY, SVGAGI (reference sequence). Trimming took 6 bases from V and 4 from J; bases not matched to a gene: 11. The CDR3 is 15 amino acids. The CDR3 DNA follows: TGTGCCAGCAGCCTGAATAGCGGGACCCTATACGAGCAGTACTTC. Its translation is CASSLNSGTLYEQYF.

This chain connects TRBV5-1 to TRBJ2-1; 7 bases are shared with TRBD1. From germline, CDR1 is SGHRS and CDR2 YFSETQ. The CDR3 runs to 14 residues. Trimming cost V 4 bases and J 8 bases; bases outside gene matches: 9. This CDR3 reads CASSPTGTGDEQFF. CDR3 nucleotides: TGCGCCAGCAGCCCGACAGGGACCGGCGATGAGCAGTTCTTC.

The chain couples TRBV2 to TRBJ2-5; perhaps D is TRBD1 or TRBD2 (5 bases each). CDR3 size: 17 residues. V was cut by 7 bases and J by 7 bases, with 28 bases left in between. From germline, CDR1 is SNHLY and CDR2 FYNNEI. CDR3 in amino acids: CASMYSRDASKERTQYF. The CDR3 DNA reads TGTGCCAGCATGTACTCCCGGGACGCCTCCAAAGAACGGACCCAGTACTTC.

The DNA for the CDR3 is TGTGCCAGCAACGTTATGGGGAACACTGAAGCTTTCTTT. Its translation: CASNVMGNTEAFF. The V gene is TRBV12-3 or TRBV12-4, the J gene TRBJ1-1; no clear D gene. CDR3 length equals 13 residues. V gave up 7 bases and J gave up 1 base, with 10 bases separating them.

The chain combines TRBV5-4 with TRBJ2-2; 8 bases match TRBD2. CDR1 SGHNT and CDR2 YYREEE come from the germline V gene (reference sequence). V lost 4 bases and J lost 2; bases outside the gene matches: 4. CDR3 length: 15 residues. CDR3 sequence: CASSLTSDNTGELFF. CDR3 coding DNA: TGTGCCAGCAGCCTGACTAGCGACAACACCGGGGAGCTGTTTTTT.

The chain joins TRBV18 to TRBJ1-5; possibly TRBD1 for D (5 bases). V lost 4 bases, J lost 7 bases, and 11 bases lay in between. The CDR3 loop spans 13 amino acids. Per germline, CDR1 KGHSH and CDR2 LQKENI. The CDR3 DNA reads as TGTGCCAGCTCACGGGGCAGCAGCCAGCCCCAGCATTTT. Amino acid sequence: CASSRGSSQPQHF. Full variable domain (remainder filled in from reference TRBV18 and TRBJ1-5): NAGVMQNPRHLVRRRGQEARLRCSPMKGHSHVYWYRQLPEEGLKFMVYLQKENIIDESGMPKERFSAEFPKEGPSILRIQQVVRGDSAAYFCASSRGSSQPQHFGDGTRLSIL.

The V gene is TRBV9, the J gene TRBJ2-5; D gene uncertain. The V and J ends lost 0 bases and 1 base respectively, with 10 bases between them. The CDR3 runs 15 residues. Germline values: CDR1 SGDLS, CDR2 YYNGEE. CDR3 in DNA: TGTGCCAGCAGCGTAGAGGGTGGGTTCCAAGAGACCCAGTACTTC. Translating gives CASSVEGGFQETQYF.

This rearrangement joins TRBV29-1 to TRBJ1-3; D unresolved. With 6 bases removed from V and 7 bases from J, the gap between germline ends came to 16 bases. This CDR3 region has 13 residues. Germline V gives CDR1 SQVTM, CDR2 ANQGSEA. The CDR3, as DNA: TGCAGCGTAGCCAGTGACGGGCTGAACACCATATATTTT. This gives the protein CSVASDGLNTIYF.

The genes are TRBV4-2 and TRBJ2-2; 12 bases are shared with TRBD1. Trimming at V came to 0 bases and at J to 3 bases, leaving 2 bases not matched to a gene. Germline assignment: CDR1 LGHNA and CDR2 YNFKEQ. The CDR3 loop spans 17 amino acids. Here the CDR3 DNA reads TGTGCCAGCAGCCAAGAGGGGACAGGGGGCTACACCGGGGAGCTGTTTTTT. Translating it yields CASSQEGTGGYTGELFF.

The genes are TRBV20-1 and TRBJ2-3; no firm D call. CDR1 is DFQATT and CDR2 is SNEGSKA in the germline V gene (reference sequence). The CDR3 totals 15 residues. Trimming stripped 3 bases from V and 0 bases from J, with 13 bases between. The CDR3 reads CSASRPLSSTDTQYF. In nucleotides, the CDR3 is TGCAGTGCTAGCCGTCCTTTGTCAAGCACAGATACGCAGTATTTT.

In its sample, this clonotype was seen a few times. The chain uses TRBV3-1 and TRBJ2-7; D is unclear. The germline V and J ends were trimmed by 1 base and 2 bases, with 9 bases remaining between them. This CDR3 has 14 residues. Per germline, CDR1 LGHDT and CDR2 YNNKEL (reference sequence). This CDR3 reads CASSQVVAPYEQYF. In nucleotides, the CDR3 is TGTGCCAGCAGCCAAGTCGTGGCCCCCTACGAGCAGTACTTC.

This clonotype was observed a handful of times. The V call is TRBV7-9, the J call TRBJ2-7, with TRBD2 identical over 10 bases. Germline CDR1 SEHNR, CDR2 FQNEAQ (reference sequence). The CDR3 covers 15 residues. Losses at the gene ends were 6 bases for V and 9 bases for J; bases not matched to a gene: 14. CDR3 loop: CASSYSSGTSVGQYF. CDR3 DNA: TGTGCCAGCAGTTACTCATCCGGGACTAGCGTCGGGCAGTACTTC.

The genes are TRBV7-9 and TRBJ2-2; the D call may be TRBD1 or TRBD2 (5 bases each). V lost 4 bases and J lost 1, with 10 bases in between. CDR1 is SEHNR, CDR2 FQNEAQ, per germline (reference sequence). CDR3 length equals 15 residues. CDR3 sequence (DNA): TGTGCCAGCAGCTGGGGACCGCAGAACACCGGGGAGCTGTTTTTT. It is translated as CASSWGPQNTGELFF.

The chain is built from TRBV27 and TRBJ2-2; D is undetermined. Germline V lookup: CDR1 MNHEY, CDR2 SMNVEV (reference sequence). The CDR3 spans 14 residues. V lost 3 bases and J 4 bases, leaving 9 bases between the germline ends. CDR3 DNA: TGTGCCAGCAGTTTCCCCGAGCCCACCGGGGAGCTGTTTTTT. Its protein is CASSFPEPTGELFF.

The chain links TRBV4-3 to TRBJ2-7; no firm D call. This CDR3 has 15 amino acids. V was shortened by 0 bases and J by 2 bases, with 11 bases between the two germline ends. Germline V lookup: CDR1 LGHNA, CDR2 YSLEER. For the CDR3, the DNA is TGCGCCAGCAGCCAAGACCCCGACCCGACCTACGAGCAGTACTTC. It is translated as CASSQDPDPTYEQYF.

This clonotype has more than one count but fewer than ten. The DNA of the CDR3 is TGTGCCAGCAGCTTAGCAAGTCGGAACACTGAAGCTTTCTTT. This translates into CASSLASRNTEAFF. This rearrangement joins TRBV7-9 to TRBJ1-1, with D unclear. In germline, CDR1 is SEHNR, CDR2 FQNEAQ (reference sequence). Trimming removed 0 bases at V and 1 base at J, with 6 bases between. The CDR3 covers 14 residues.

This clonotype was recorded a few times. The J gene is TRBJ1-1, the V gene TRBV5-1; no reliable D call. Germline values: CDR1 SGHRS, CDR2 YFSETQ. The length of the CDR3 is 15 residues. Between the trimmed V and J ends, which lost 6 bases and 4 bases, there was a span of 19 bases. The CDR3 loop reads CASNQPGGGGTEAFF. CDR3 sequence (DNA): TGCGCCAGCAACCAACCGGGAGGCGGCGGCACTGAAGCTTTCTTT.